The 10 T cell receptor beta chains given below trace back to one sample, sequenced in a study of blood T cell repertoires in COVID-19. This table comes from immunoSEQ multiplex PCR, and its TCRdb copy is limited to in-frame clones, with some not included. Of roughly 300,000 clones listed, over 70% are singletons. The material sequenced was peripheral blood. These TCRs come from a woman between 50 and 59 years old with acute or convalescent COVID-19.

V is TRBV6-2 or TRBV6-3 and J is TRBJ2-1; 7 nucleotides agree with TRBD1. Unmatched junction bases numbered 3, after V lost 6 bases and J lost 4 bases. This CDR3 comprises 13 residues. CDR1 and CDR2 from the germline V gene are MNHEY and SVGEGT. Here the CDR3 reads CASSLGQYNEQFF. In DNA, the CDR3 is TGTGCCAGCAGCCTGGGACAGTACAATGAGCAGTTCTTC.

The chain couples TRBV4-2 to TRBJ1-4; possible D gene TRBD1, 5 bases. CDR3 length: 15 amino acids. V was clipped by 0 bases and J by 6 bases, with 11 bases between them. Germline values: CDR1 LGHNA, CDR2 YNFKEQ. The CDR3 DNA reads as TGTGCCAGCAGCCAAGAAATGGCGGGACATGAAAAACTGTTTTTT. Translated: CASSQEMAGHEKLFF.

The rearrangement uses TRBV7-2 and TRBJ2-7; 8 bases agree with TRBD2. Germline V gives CDR1 SGHTA, CDR2 FQGNSA. CDR3 length equals 18 residues. The V and J ends lost 4 bases and 0 bases, in that order; junction bases with no gene match: 14. The CDR3 here is CASSSLGGTSGGSYEQYF. The DNA of the CDR3 is TGTGCCAGCAGCTCCCTCGGGGGGACCAGCGGGGGCTCCTACGAGCAGTACTTC.

The CDR3 reads CSVMDSQETQYF. For the CDR3, the DNA is TGCAGCGTGATGGACAGCCAAGAGACCCAGTACTTC. The chain couples TRBV29-1 to TRBJ2-5, with a weak D call TRBD1 (6 bases). This CDR3 contains 12 residues. V shed 6 bases and J shed 1 base, with 9 bases lying between them. Germline V CDR1 and CDR2: SQVTM, ANQGSEA.

The rearrangement links TRBV27 to TRBJ2-2; 7 bases line up with TRBD1. Germline V gives CDR1 MNHEY, CDR2 SMNVEV (reference sequence). The CDR3 totals 16 residues. V lost 2 bases, J lost 4 bases, and 7 bases stayed unmatched. The CDR3 region is CASSLIGTDFTGELFF. CDR3 nucleotide sequence: TGTGCCAGCAGTTTAATCGGGACAGATTTCACCGGGGAGCTGTTTTTT.

The chain has TRBV2 and TRBJ1-4; D is possibly TRBD1 (6 bases). V was clipped by 6 bases and J by 0 bases, with 8 bases between them. In germline, CDR1 is SNHLY, CDR2 FYNNEI. The CDR3 sequence is 14 residues long. CDR3 sequence (DNA): TGTGCCAGCAGGACAGGAGCAACTAATGAAAAACTGTTTTTT. Protein product: CASRTGATNEKLFF.

J is TRBJ1-1 and V is TRBV4-3; perhaps TRBD1 as D (5 bases). Trimming took off 1 base at V and 1 base at J, with 22 bases between the two ends. Germline V gene lookup returns CDR1 LGHNA and CDR2 YSLEER. The CDR3 has 19 residues. The CDR3 sequence: CASSQGWKGQGTTNTEAFF. CDR3 coding DNA: TGCGCCAGCAGCCAAGGTTGGAAAGGGCAGGGTACAACGAACACTGAAGCTTTCTTT.

The rearrangement uses TRBV6-6 and TRBJ2-7; 9 positions match TRBD1. This CDR3 has 15 amino acids. From germline, CDR1 is MNHNY and CDR2 SVGAGI (reference sequence). With 5 bases clipped from V and 4 bases from J, the junction kept 9 bases outside the gene matches. CDR3 in amino acids: CASSRPGQGLYEQYF. The CDR3 DNA reads TGTGCCAGCAGTCGTCCGGGACAGGGATTGTACGAGCAGTACTTC.

The chain recombines TRBV7-3 with TRBJ2-1; 13 bases line up with TRBD2. The CDR3 has 15 amino acids. CDR1 and CDR2 (germline): SGHTA, FQGTGA. V lost 5 bases and J lost 7; bases outside the gene matches: 5. The CDR3 reads CASSPGLAGVNEQFF. CDR3 DNA: TGTGCCAGCAGCCCAGGACTAGCGGGAGTGAATGAGCAGTTCTTC.

The chain joins TRBV3-1 (or the pseudogene TRBV3-2) to TRBJ1-3, with no clear D. The CDR3 loop spans 15 amino acids. Germline V gene data show CDR1 as LGHDT and CDR2 as YNNKEL (reference sequence). The V gene lost 0 bases and the J gene lost 2 bases, with 8 bases spanning the gap. The CDR3 spells CASSQDIQAGNTIYF. CDR3 sequence (DNA): TGTGCCAGCAGCCAAGATATTCAGGCTGGAAACACCATATATTTT.